This TCR beta chain was retrieved from a study of blood T cell repertoires in COVID-19 (dated by TCRdb to about 2020). For the study in its entirety: Collaborator samples came from the United States, Italy and Spain and covered acute and convalescent phases of COVID-19. HLA class I and class II types, where available, came from metadata supplied by the sample provider rather than from assay-based typing. The samples were drawn from the first 160 participants of the ongoing ImmuneRACE study and from under 1,500 subjects provided by 6 global collaborators. A freely available public database, intended as a resource for researchers studying the immune response to SARS-CoV-2, is where the repertoires were released. Nearly every sample came with metadata listing a de-identified subject ID, COVID-19 status, age in years and sex. The material from the prospective study consisted of cDNA or gDNA derived from T cells, B-cell-depleted T cells, or PBMCs. Deeply sampled blood TCRbeta repertoires from subjects exposed to, actively infected with, or recovered from COVID-19 were included in the dataset. What the research found in general, with its limitations: How much clinical and demographic metadata was included differed by source and by participant, and the metadata was provided uncurated.

The germline V gene (reference sequence) yields MNHEY for CDR1 and SMNVEV for CDR2. The CDR3 goes from the cysteine to the phenylalanine over 14 residues. Only CDR3 DNA remains: 42 bases, in frame from the first base. Trimming removed 5 bases from V and 4 bases from J, leaving 14 bases between the germline ends. A note on this clone: Its antigen has not been determined. No qualities accompany the bases; no much larger clone lies one base away.

Participants in the prospective study were enrolled through a virtual design, were aged roughly 18 to 100 years, and lived in roughly 24 United States geographic areas. In the prospective study, participants were assigned to cohorts based on the clinical history participants reported in a screening survey and a study questionnaire. In the prospective study, whole blood, serum and a nasopharyngeal or oropharyngeal swab were collected from each participant by mobile phlebotomists. Additional blood draws and questionnaires over an approximately 2-month period could optionally be provided by prospective study participants. Blood samples from the prospective study were shipped frozen or at room temperature prior to DNA extraction. TCRbeta CDR3 regions were amplified from genomic DNA by means of the immunoSEQ Assay, a bias-controlled multiplex PCR. For the original study's pipeline: Within the assay, amplification of reference gene primers was used to estimate how many nucleated cells each sample contained. Sequence reads were collapsed and filtered to measure the absolute abundance of every unique TCRbeta CDR3 rearrangement. Productive Simpson clonality was computed per sample as the square root of Simpson's diversity index over productive rearrangements. TCRdb re-hosts the immuneACCESS table, in-frame sequences only. Its copies lack some clones; in the studies checked, an unresolved V gene accounts for under half of them, and the cause for the rest is not known. The V and J calls and clone size were taken over from that table, and D and trimming were inferred from the DNA. Across this sample there are about 220,000 clones, with around 90% seen only once. The ten largest clones represent about 15% of the sample.

This clonotype was sampled from a woman in her forties or fifties with acute COVID-19. Sequences were obtained from PBMCs or T cells enriched from blood (not recorded which). The rearranged segments are TRBV27 and TRBJ1-2; tentative D gene TRBD1, with 5 bases matching. The DNA sequence is as follows: TGTGCCAGCAGTCCCTCAGGGAAACTCTATGGCTACACCTTC. Translated, it gives CASSPSGKLYGYTF.